A single sample is the source of the 27 T cell receptor beta chains below, sequenced in a study of blood T cell repertoires in COVID-19 (dated by TCRdb to the early 2020s). The library was built by means of the immunoSEQ multiplex PCR assay. TCRdb obtained this table from immuneACCESS and retained in-frame rearrangements with V and J assigned. These tables miss some clones; where compared with another copy, unresolved V genes account for less than half of the shortfall, and the remainder is unexplained. The sample data list approximately 59,000 clones, and about 90% of these were observed just once. The ten largest clones take up roughly a fifth of the sample. What was sequenced was peripheral blood. The receptors shown here come from a human donor in a cohort sampled during active COVID-19.

Only one count was recorded for this clone. V is TRBV5-4 and J is TRBJ2-1, with a tentative D call TRBD1 (6 bases). Germline values: CDR1 SGHNT, CDR2 YYREEE (reference sequence). The length of the CDR3 is 16 residues. The V end was cut by 5 bases, the J end by 1 base, with 16 bases between. The CDR3 bases are TGTGCCAGCAGACCCAAAGGGACATCGTCCTACAATGAGCAGTTCTTC. The encoded protein is CASRPKGTSSYNEQFF.

This chain joins TRBV6-2 or TRBV6-3 and TRBJ2-5; TRBD2 matches at 9 bases. CDR3 length: 17 residues. V dropped 5 bases and J dropped 7; count of bases not matched to a gene: 17. The V gene's germline CDR1 is MNHEY and CDR2 SVGEGT. In DNA form, the CDR3 reads TGTGCCAGCAGTCACCCCTCCAGCGGGGGGCATATGGGGACCCAGTACTTC. Protein: CASSHPSSGGHMGTQYF.

V is TRBV5-1 and J is TRBJ1-2; 8 nucleotides align to TRBD1. This CDR3 has 14 residues. CDR1 and CDR2 from the germline V gene are SGHRS and YFSETQ. J gave up 2 bases and V 2 bases, and 2 bases lay outside the gene matches. CDR3 DNA sequence: TGCGCCAGCAGCTTTCAGGGGGCCAACTATGGCTACACCTTC. This gives the protein CASSFQGANYGYTF.

The gene calls are TRBV4-2 and TRBJ2-1; 10 bases are a match to TRBD2. V shed 0 bases, J shed 4 bases, and the junction held 9 bases outside the gene matches. There are 18 residues in the CDR3. CDR1 is LGHNA and CDR2 is YNFKEQ in the germline V gene. The CDR3 region has the DNA TGTGCCAGCAGCCAAGAATGGATTCTAGCGGGGGCGTACAATGAGCAGTTCTTC. It translates to CASSQEWILAGAYNEQFF.

The J gene is TRBJ2-3, the V gene TRBV3-1 (or the pseudogene TRBV3-2), with D maybe TRBD1 (6 bases). V was trimmed by 1 base and J by 4 bases, leaving 6 bases between them. This CDR3 comprises 13 residues. CDR1 and CDR2 from the germline V gene are LGHDT and YNNKEL (reference sequence). The CDR3 DNA reads as TGTGCCAGCAGCCAAGCAGGGGCAGATACGCAGTATTTT. Its protein product is CASSQAGADTQYF.

The CDR3 protein is CASSPLGQGPNQPQHF. The DNA for the CDR3 is TGTGCCAGTAGTCCCCTGGGACAGGGACCTAATCAGCCCCAGCATTTT. This chain joins TRBV19 and TRBJ1-5; 9 nucleotides match TRBD1. The length of the CDR3 is 16 residues. Germline values: CDR1 LNHDA, CDR2 SQIVND (reference sequence). With 5 bases clipped from V and 4 bases from J, the junction kept 9 bases outside the gene matches.

This sequence joins TRBV28 and TRBJ1-2; 9 nucleotides line up with TRBD1. The CDR3 is made up of 14 amino acids. Per the germline V gene, CDR1 is MDHEN and CDR2 is SYDVKM. J gave up 4 bases and V 3 bases, and 3 bases lay outside the gene matches. The CDR3 here is CASSLGQGTYGYTF. The CDR3 bases are TGTGCCAGCAGTTTGGGACAGGGAACCTATGGCTACACCTTC.

The V and J genes are TRBV6-5 and TRBJ2-1; possible D gene TRBD1, 5 bases. The CDR3 consists of 15 residues. CDR1 is MNHEY, CDR2 SVGAGI, per germline. The V end was cut by 8 bases, the J end by 1 base, with 15 bases between. The CDR3 sequence is CASDSPERSYNEQFF. The CDR3 coding sequence is TGTGCCAGCGACAGCCCCGAAAGGTCCTACAATGAGCAGTTCTTC.

The rearrangement uses TRBV2 and TRBJ2-7; 10 bases map to TRBD1. The CDR3 loop spans 14 amino acids. CDR1 and CDR2 (germline): SNHLY, FYNNEI. V trimming: 6 bases; J trimming: 6 bases; junction bases outside the gene matches: 8. The CDR3 loop reads CASSPGQGDSEQYF. The CDR3 DNA is TGTGCCAGCAGCCCCGGACAGGGGGACTCCGAGCAGTACTTC.

The chain couples TRBV6-5 to TRBJ1-4; D might be TRBD1 (5 bases). V lost 6 bases to trimming and J lost 7 bases, with 18 bases between them. The CDR3 consists of 15 residues. Germline-derived CDR1 and CDR2 are MNHEY and SVGAGI. CDR3 bases: TGTGCCAGCAGCCCACAGTTCGACAGCTTTGAAAAACTGTTTTTT. Its translation: CASSPQFDSFEKLFF.

The rearrangement links TRBV9 to TRBJ2-3; 12 bases align to TRBD2. The CDR3 extends over 16 amino acids. J was trimmed by 3 bases and V by 4 bases; bases with no gene match: 6. Germline loops: CDR1 SGDLS, CDR2 YYNGEE. The CDR3 DNA is TGTGCCAGCAGCAGGACTAGCGGGGTTTCAACAGATACGCAGTATTTT. Translation: CASSRTSGVSTDTQYF.

The V gene is TRBV6-6, the J gene TRBJ1-2, with 11 bases lining up with TRBD1. From germline, CDR1 is MNHNY and CDR2 SVGAGI (reference sequence). V was clipped by 6 bases and J by 8 bases; unmatched bases: 8. The CDR3 has 14 residues. In DNA form, the CDR3 reads TGTGCCAGCAGCCAATCGGGACAGGGGGTCGGCTACACCTTC. It codes for CASSQSGQGVGYTF.

This chain joins TRBV5-4 and TRBJ2-5; tentative D call: TRBD2 (5 bases). This CDR3 is 16 amino acids long. Germline V gene lookup returns CDR1 SGHNT and CDR2 YYREEE (reference sequence). Trimming stripped 0 bases from V and 5 bases from J, with 17 bases between. Written as DNA, the CDR3 is TGTGCCAGCAGCTTGGCGGGCCGAGAGCGGCCTGAGACCCAGTACTTC. Its translation is CASSLAGRERPETQYF.

The V and J genes are TRBV6-5 and TRBJ2-1; the D gene is possibly TRBD2 (6 bases). CDR1 is MNHEY, CDR2 SVGAGI, per germline. The V gene lost 6 bases and the J gene lost 5 bases, with 17 bases spanning the gap. The CDR3 has 15 amino acids. The CDR3 DNA is TGTGCCAGCAGGTTCCGCCGGGGGTTCGACAATGAGCAGTTCTTC. Translation: CASRFRRGFDNEQFF.

The V and J genes are TRBV7-9 and TRBJ2-2; tentative D call: TRBD1 (6 bases). Trimming stripped 5 bases from V and 6 bases from J, with 19 bases between. CDR1 and CDR2 (germline): SEHNR, FQNEAQ (reference sequence). This CDR3 is built from 16 residues. DNA of the CDR3: TGTGCCAGCAGCCCAGTCCGCAGGGGTAGCGCCGGGGAGCTGTTTTTT. This sequence encodes CASSPVRRGSAGELFF.

This clone has only a few counts. This rearrangement joins TRBV6-5 to TRBJ1-5, with a tentative D call TRBD1 (5 bases). V lost 5 bases to trimming and J lost 4 bases, with 12 bases between them. Germline loops: CDR1 MNHEY, CDR2 SVGAGI. The CDR3 is 14 residues long. The DNA of the CDR3 is TGTGCCAGCAGTATCGACAGTGGTAATCAGCCCCAGCATTTT. Its protein product is CASSIDSGNQPQHF.

Only a few counts were recorded for this clone. The J gene is TRBJ1-5, the V gene TRBV2; D uncertain. The CDR3 is made up of 14 amino acids. Germline lookup yields CDR1 SNHLY and CDR2 FYNNEI. Trimming shortened V by 11 bases and J by 3 bases, and 17 bases separated the two germline ends. The CDR3 DNA reads as TGTGCCTGTCGTGTAGCTGTGGACAATCAGCCCCAGCATTTT. Translation gives CACRVAVDNQPQHF.

The chain recombines TRBV5-1 with TRBJ1-3; D not resolved. CDR3 length equals 14 residues. Trimming stripped 0 bases from V and 8 bases from J, with 12 bases between. Germline V gives CDR1 SGHRS, CDR2 YFSETQ. CDR3 sequence: CASSLAAVGDTIYF. In DNA, the CDR3 is TGCGCCAGCAGCTTGGCGGCTGTAGGAGACACCATATATTTT.

V and J are TRBV5-8 and TRBJ2-1; the match to TRBD2 covers 10 bases. Looked up from germline, CDR1 is SGHTS and CDR2 is YDEGEE. CDR3 length equals 15 residues. V lost 4 bases to trimming and J lost 4 bases; unmatched junction nucleotides: 5. The CDR3 spells CASSPGTSVYNEQFF. In nucleotides, the CDR3 is TGTGCCAGCAGCCCAGGGACTAGCGTATACAATGAGCAGTTCTTC.

The genes are TRBV5-1 and TRBJ2-3, with 10 nucleotides matching TRBD2. CDR3 size: 14 residues. The germline CDR1 and CDR2 sequences are SGHRS and YFSETQ. The J segment lost 1 base and the V segment lost 7 bases, leaving 3 bases of the junction unmatched. CDR3 DNA: TGCGCCAGCGGCCTAGCGGGGGGCACAGATACGCAGTATTTT. It codes for CASGLAGGTDTQYF.

The J gene is TRBJ2-1, the V gene TRBV7-7, with 9 bases that match TRBD1. V trimming: 3 bases; J trimming: 10 bases; junction bases outside the gene matches: 13. CDR3 length equals 16 residues. The germline gives CDR1 SSHAT, CDR2 FNYEAQ (reference sequence). The chain's CDR3 is CASSFKPGQGIQEQFF. The DNA for the CDR3 is TGTGCCAGCAGCTTTAAGCCGGGACAGGGTATACAAGAGCAGTTCTTC. Drawing the rest from reference TRBV7-7 and TRBJ2-1, the complete variable domain is GAGVSQSPRYKVTKRGQDVTLRCDPISSHATLYWYQQALGQGPEFLTYFNYEAQPDKSGLPSDRFSAERPEGSISTLTIQRTEQRDSAMYRCASSFKPGQGIQEQFFGPGTRLTVL.

V usage is TRBV2 and J usage is TRBJ1-1; D is unresolved. Trimming stripped 0 bases from V and 11 bases from J, with 13 bases between. This CDR3 has 13 amino acids. From germline, CDR1 is SNHLY and CDR2 FYNNEI. CDR3 DNA: TGTGCCAGCAGTGAAGCGCGGAGGCAAGGGGCTTTCTTT. Its protein is CASSEARRQGAFF.

The chain employs TRBV5-1 and TRBJ2-7, with D possibly matching TRBD2 (5 bases). Germline V gene lookup returns CDR1 SGHRS and CDR2 YFSETQ. The V gene lost 4 bases and the J gene lost 2 bases, with 19 bases spanning the gap. CDR3 length equals 16 residues. This CDR3 reads CASSPGLGFPTYEQYF. The CDR3 nucleotides are TGCGCCAGCAGCCCGGGGTTGGGGTTTCCTACCTACGAGCAGTACTTC. The whole variable domain, filled in from reference TRBV5-1 and TRBJ2-7, reads KAGVTQTPRYLIKTRGQQVTLSCSPISGHRSVSWYQQTPGQGLQFLFEYFSETQRNKGNFPGRFSGRQFSNSRSEMNVSTLELGDSALYLCASSPGLGFPTYEQYFGPGTRLTVT.

This chain uses TRBV19 with TRBJ2-6; 11 bases align to TRBD2. Unmatched junction bases numbered 9, after V lost 11 bases and J lost 0 bases. The length of the CDR3 is 17 residues. Germline values: CDR1 LNHDA, CDR2 SQIVND (reference sequence). CDR3 DNA: TGTGCCGGGTCTAGCGGGGGGAAGAGCTCTGGGGCCAACGTCCTGACTTTC. This codes for CAGSSGGKSSGANVLTF.

The CDR3: CSASHPGGKYGYTF. The CDR3 coding sequence is TGCAGTGCTAGTCATCCAGGGGGGAAATATGGCTACACCTTC. V and J are TRBV20-1 and TRBJ1-2, with 7 positions matching TRBD1. The V gene's germline CDR1 is DFQATT and CDR2 SNEGSKA (reference sequence). V lost 3 bases to trimming and J lost 5 bases; unmatched junction nucleotides: 9. The CDR3 loop spans 14 amino acids.

The chain recombines TRBV4-1 with TRBJ2-7; TRBD2 might be the D (6 bases). Looked up from germline, CDR1 is MGHRA and CDR2 is YSYEKL. There are 15 residues in the CDR3. V lost 10 bases and J 3 bases, leaving 22 bases between the germline ends. CDR3: CATSGPMNGGYEQYF. In DNA form, the CDR3 reads TGCGCCACAAGTGGGCCGATGAACGGGGGCTACGAGCAGTACTTC.

This chain joins TRBV6-5 and TRBJ1-3, with 7 bases aligning to TRBD1. This CDR3 has 16 residues. Germline V lookup: CDR1 MNHEY, CDR2 SVGAGI. Trimming took 4 bases from V and 4 from J; bases not matched to a gene: 10. The CDR3 coding sequence is TGTGCCAGCAGTTCGAGAACCGACAGGGTCGGAAACACCATATATTTT. Its translation is CASSSRTDRVGNTIYF.